The rows below give T cell receptor beta chains drawn from one sample of a study of neurological immune-mediated disorders. TCRdb re-called the 5' RACE reads through MiXCR, storing one row per CDR3 protein. The data contain 30,000 or so distinct CDR3 sequences, about an eighth of them seen just once; the ten biggest clones take up more than 4.5%. Sequencing was carried out using CD4+ T cells from blood. All receptors come from a female donor with HTLV-1-associated myelopathy (HAM/TSP). Each CDR3 is given with its conserved first and last residue. Fields, in order: CDR3 protein, V gene, clone size. Rows give clone size only sometimes, using once, few, many, or a class for an expanded clone.

CASNRGLDQPQHF,TRBV10-2,many
CASSPLDRAGPNTGELFF,TRBV18,medium-sized
CASILVLAGNTGELFF,TRBV7-8,.
CASSSNRGGEKLFF,TRBV11-3,many
CASSLGGGFSPLHF,TRBV12-3/TRBV12-4,many
CASSLGLSDTQYF,TRBV13,many
CASSLTLGYGYTF,TRBV5-1,many
CAISESVGWNEQFF,TRBV10-3,.
CASSLGGLAGGETQYF,TRBV7-8,many
CASSLDRGSSPLHF,TRBV11-3,many
CASSQGASGGPVDTQYF,TRBV3-1,many
CSARITPYEQYF,TRBV20-1,many
CASSQSGLAGRSEQFF,TRBV3-1,once
CASSFPGSRALHF,TRBV7-2,many
CSALDSSYNSPLHF,TRBV20-1,medium-sized
CASSRVSDRALTGELFF,TRBV5-1,once
CASSFGLTNEQFF,TRBV5-1,many
CASSRRLAGGGNEQFF,TRBV3-1,many
CASSLAGPRGNEQFF,TRBV5-1,many
CASSPNSGGHEQFF,TRBV7-3,many